This T cell receptor beta chain was sequenced for a study of T cell repertoires in cytomegalovirus infection. The study's findings and limits: CMV-specific TCR beta clonotypes restricted by HLA-C dominated the ex vivo response. Summed frequency of shared TCR beta families picked out CMV carriers who also had the relevant HLA.

This clonotype was seen ten or more times. Antigen unknown. TCRdb ran MiXCR on the reads and lists one entry per CDR3 protein. This table holds roughly 500,000 distinct CDR3 sequences, about 11% found once. The sequence was collected from a human donor in good health (CMV status not recorded). Some clones in this sample may be carry-over from other donors' samples. Sequenced: PBMCs.

In DNA form, the CDR3 reads TGTGCCAGCAGGGGGACTAGCGGGAGAGAGACCCAGTACTTC. Translated: CASRGTSGRETQYF. The chain uses TRBV12-3 or TRBV12-4 and TRBJ2-5; TRBD2 matches 14 bases. The V and J ends lost 6 bases and 4 bases, in that order; junction bases with no gene match: 1. This CDR3 region has 14 residues.